Presented here are 24 T cell receptor beta chains from one specimen sequenced in a study of T-cell memory formation after mild COVID-19. TCRdb redid the calling of the 5' RACE reads with MiXCR, one entry per CDR3 protein. The sample has about 200,000 distinct CDR3 sequences; 16% are singletons. Sequencing input: PBMCs or a T cell subset sorted from them (not recorded which). Receptors originate from an adult woman who had mild COVID-19 (a few samples of this study predate the infection). Cell type and time point are not known.

The genes are TRBV24-1 and TRBJ2-3; D gene ambiguous. The V and J ends lost 7 bases and 7 bases respectively, with 11 bases between them. Looked up from germline, CDR1 is KGHDR and CDR2 is SFDVKD. This CDR3 contains 12 residues. CDR3 amino acids: CATRSGSNTQYF. In nucleotides, the CDR3 is TGTGCCACCAGGAGTGGGTCCAATACGCAGTATTTT.

There are many counts of this clonotype. The chain joins TRBV7-2 to TRBJ2-3; 9 nucleotides align to TRBD2. V gave up 5 bases and J gave up 1 base; unmatched junction bases: 4. The germline V gene has CDR1 SGHTA and CDR2 FQGNSA. This CDR3 contains 15 residues. CDR3 in amino acids: CASSIRTSGTDTQYF. CDR3 nucleotide sequence: TGTGCCAGCAGCATACGGACTAGCGGCACAGATACGCAGTATTTT.

The V gene is TRBV12-3 or TRBV12-4, the J gene TRBJ1-1; D not resolved. The CDR3 contains 15 residues. The V end lost 3 bases, the J end lost 1 base, and 12 bases lay between the germline ends. CDR3 nucleotides: TGTGCCAGCAGTTTTTTGGTCAGACCGAACACTGAAGCTTTCTTT. Its translation: CASSFLVRPNTEAFF.

This rearrangement joins TRBV5-1 to TRBJ1-2; no firm D call. CDR3 length: 17 amino acids. The germline gives CDR1 SGHRS, CDR2 YFSETQ. Trimming removed 4 bases from V and 4 bases from J, with 23 bases in between. The CDR3 reads CASSLGVLDGERYGYTF. CDR3 DNA sequence: TGCGCCAGCAGCCTCGGCGTTTTGGACGGGGAACGCTATGGCTACACCTTC.

This clonotype was detected a few times. V is TRBV12-3 or TRBV12-4 and J is TRBJ1-5; 8 positions match TRBD1. Trimming removed 6 bases from V and 3 bases from J; junction bases left unmatched: 4. This CDR3 is 14 amino acids long. The CDR3 nucleotides are TGTGCCAGCAGAACAGGGGGAGTCAATCAGCCCCAGCATTTT. As protein: CASRTGGVNQPQHF.

The V call is TRBV3-1, the J call TRBJ2-7; D might be TRBD2 (6 bases). V was trimmed by 2 bases and J by 4 bases, leaving 9 bases between them. The CDR3 is 13 residues long. CDR1 is LGHDT and CDR2 is YNNKEL in the germline V gene (reference sequence). The CDR3 DNA sequence: TGTGCCAGCAGCCAAAGACTAGTTTACGAGCAGTACTTC. Its translation is CASSQRLVYEQYF.

This clonotype turned up a few times. The chain recombines TRBV20-1 with TRBJ2-1, with D perhaps assigned TRBD1 or TRBD2 (6 bases each). There are 14 residues in the CDR3. Germline assignment: CDR1 DFQATT and CDR2 SNEGSKA (reference sequence). Trimming stripped 6 bases from V and 9 bases from J, with 21 bases between. The CDR3 DNA reads TGCAGTGCCCCTGTGGGGGGCCTGAGAATTGAGCAGTTCTTC. Translated, it gives CSAPVGGLRIEQFF.

This clonotype was found a few times. V is TRBV12-3 or TRBV12-4 and J is TRBJ1-1; 7 bases line up with TRBD1. The CDR3 length is 17 residues. The V and J ends lost 7 bases and 0 bases, in that order; junction bases with no gene match: 14. The CDR3, as DNA: TGTGCCAGCATTTCTGGACAGGCCGCCTCGATGAACACTGAAGCTTTCTTT. Residues: CASISGQAASMNTEAFF.

V and J are TRBV29-1 and TRBJ2-2, with D possibly being TRBD1 (5 bases). V lost 3 bases and J 1 base, leaving 9 bases between the germline ends. This CDR3 comprises 14 residues. Germline values: CDR1 SQVTM, CDR2 ANQGSEA. CDR3 in amino acids: CSVDQGLNTGELFF. CDR3 nucleotide sequence: TGCAGCGTTGACCAGGGCTTGAACACCGGGGAGCTGTTTTTT.

This clonotype was detected a few times. This chain joins TRBV18 and TRBJ2-7; 8 nucleotides agree with TRBD1. Germline CDR1 and CDR2: KGHSH and LQKENI. The CDR3 runs to 13 residues. J gave up 5 bases and V 3 bases, and 3 bases lay outside the gene matches. CDR3 coding DNA: TGTGCCAGCTCACCCCAGGGGGCCCACGAGCAGTACTTC. It translates to CASSPQGAHEQYF. The complete variable domain, with remaining parts taken from reference TRBV18 and TRBJ2-7, reads NAGVMQNPRHLVRRRGQEARLRCSPMKGHSHVYWYRQLPEEGLKFMVYLQKENIIDESGMPKERFSAEFPKEGPSILRIQQVVRGDSAAYFCASSPQGAHEQYFGPGTRLTVT.

This clonotype was counted only a few times. V usage is TRBV15 and J usage is TRBJ2-3, with D possibly called TRBD1 or TRBD2 (5 bases each). The CDR3 is made up of 15 amino acids. CDR1 is LNHNV and CDR2 is YYDKDF in the germline V gene (reference sequence). Trimming removed 0 bases at V and 1 base at J, with 8 bases between. The CDR3 region has the DNA TGTGCCACCAGCAGAGACGGGGACCGCACAGATACGCAGTATTTT. It specifies CATSRDGDRTDTQYF.

The chain joins TRBV4-1 to TRBJ1-3; D is unclear. V gave up 2 bases and J gave up 0 bases, with 11 bases separating them. CDR3 length: 16 amino acids. Germline-derived CDR1 and CDR2 are MGHRA and YSYEKL. CDR3 amino acids: CASSQYRRRSGNTIYF. The DNA for the CDR3 is TGCGCCAGCAGCCAATACCGACGTCGCTCTGGAAACACCATATATTTT.

This chain uses TRBV5-1 with TRBJ2-7, with 9 nucleotides matching TRBD1. The CDR3 is 16 residues long. J was trimmed by 3 bases and V by 4 bases; bases with no gene match: 11. Germline-derived CDR1 and CDR2 are SGHRS and YFSETQ. The CDR3 loop reads CASSPGQGGGNYEQYF. DNA for the CDR3: TGCGCCAGCAGCCCGGGACAGGGCGGAGGGAACTACGAGCAGTACTTC.

This clonotype was seen a few times. This chain's CDR3 is CSVGGDRLNYGYTF. The CDR3 coding sequence is TGCAGCGTTGGCGGGGACAGGCTTAACTATGGCTACACCTTC. V gene TRBV29-1 combines with J gene TRBJ1-2; 8 bases align to TRBD1. The germline CDR1 and CDR2 sequences are SQVTM and ANQGSEA. The CDR3 runs to 14 residues. Trimming cost V 4 bases and J 1 base; bases outside gene matches: 5.

V usage is TRBV5-1 and J usage is TRBJ2-1; 10 bases map to TRBD2. This CDR3 spans 16 amino acids. J lost 6 bases, V lost 0 bases, and 6 bases had no gene match. Germline CDR1 SGHRS, CDR2 YFSETQ. Here the CDR3 reads CASSLASLAGVNEQFF. CDR3 nucleotides: TGCGCCAGCAGCTTGGCCAGTCTAGCGGGAGTCAATGAGCAGTTCTTC.

This clonotype was observed a handful of times. The chain combines TRBV5-1 with TRBJ2-3; D unresolved. CDR3 length: 16 residues. V was cut by 0 bases and J by 1 base, with 12 bases left in between. Per the germline V gene, CDR1 is SGHRS and CDR2 is YFSETQ. The CDR3: CASSLGRSTRTDTQYF. In DNA form, the CDR3 reads TGCGCCAGCAGCTTGGGTCGATCTACGCGCACAGATACGCAGTATTTT.

This clonotype came up a few times. CDR3 nucleotide sequence: TGTGCCAGTTCCCCGGACAGGACCGGTCCCGGGGAGCTGTTTTTT. Protein: CASSPDRTGPGELFF. This sequence joins TRBV19 and TRBJ2-2, with 7 bases lining up with TRBD1. Germline-derived CDR1 and CDR2 are LNHDA and SQIVND (reference sequence). V dropped 8 bases and J dropped 6; count of bases not matched to a gene: 12. The CDR3 length is 15 residues. Looking up the rest from reference TRBV19 and TRBJ2-2 gives the full variable domain: DGGITQSPKYLFRKEGQNVTLSCEQNLNHDAMYWYRQDPGQGLRLIYYSQIVNDFQKGDIAEGYSVSREKKESFPLTVTSAQKNPTAFYLCASSPDRTGPGELFFGEGSRLTVL.

The chain joins TRBV9 to TRBJ1-3; D ambiguous. Germline CDR1 SGDLS, CDR2 YYNGEE. V shed 6 bases and J shed 0 bases, with 13 bases lying between them. The CDR3 contains 15 residues. CDR3 loop: CASKPAENSGNTIYF. CDR3 bases: TGTGCCAGCAAACCGGCAGAGAACTCTGGAAACACCATATATTTT.

The chain is built from TRBV6-5 and TRBJ1-2, with a weak D call TRBD1 (5 bases). Germline V gene lookup returns CDR1 MNHEY and CDR2 SVGAGI. V lost 0 bases and J lost 5, with 10 bases in between. This CDR3 spans 14 amino acids. The CDR3 nucleotides are TGTGCCAGCAGTTACTCGCCAGGGCCTTATGGCTACACCTTC. It specifies CASSYSPGPYGYTF.

The chain has TRBV5-5 and TRBJ2-3; D gene unclear. The CDR3 covers 16 residues. Germline V gene sequence: CDR1 SGHKS, CDR2 YYEKEE (reference sequence). Deletions cut 5 bases from V and 2 bases from J, with 18 bases between. The CDR3 region has the DNA TGTGCCAGCAGTCCTGCCCCGGGTCGAACCACAGATACGCAGTATTTT. This sequence encodes CASSPAPGRTTDTQYF.

This clonotype was seen a few times. The rearrangement links TRBV7-2 to TRBJ1-5; unclear D gene. The V and J ends lost 2 bases and 4 bases respectively, with 12 bases between them. This CDR3 comprises 15 residues. Per the germline V gene, CDR1 is SGHTA and CDR2 is FQGNSA. The CDR3 DNA reads as TGTGCCAGCAGCTTAAGTTCGGACCCGAATCAGCCCCAGCATTTT. Its translation: CASSLSSDPNQPQHF.

The gene calls are TRBV2 and TRBJ2-5; 12 nucleotides line up with TRBD2. The germline CDR1 and CDR2 sequences are SNHLY and FYNNEI. CDR3 length equals 16 residues. The V segment lost 6 bases and the J segment 7 bases; nucleotides outside the gene matches: 12. This CDR3 is CASSLIRTSGAPTQYF. The CDR3 DNA sequence: TGTGCCAGCAGCTTAATCAGGACTAGCGGGGCTCCGACCCAGTACTTC.

The sample holds a few counts of this clonotype. The V call is TRBV29-1, the J call TRBJ1-6; D is possibly TRBD1 (5 bases). Trimming removed 7 bases from V and 6 bases from J, with 13 bases in between. The CDR3 covers 13 residues. Germline V lookup: CDR1 SQVTM, CDR2 ANQGSEA. CDR3 region: CSAGDGPNSPLHF. DNA of the CDR3: TGCAGCGCGGGGGACGGACCTAATTCACCCCTCCACTTT. Full variable domain (outside the CDR3, taken from reference TRBV29-1 and TRBJ1-6): SAVISQKPSRDICQRGTSLTIQCQVDSQVTMMFWYRQQPGQSLTLIATANQGSEATYESGFVIDKFPISRPNLTFSTLTVSNMSPEDSSIYLCSAGDGPNSPLHFGNGTRLTVT.

The J gene is TRBJ2-5, the V gene TRBV11-3; D may be TRBD1 (5 bases). Per the germline V gene, CDR1 is SGHNT and CDR2 is YENEEA. The CDR3 is 13 residues long. Trimming took off 3 bases at V and 3 bases at J, with 8 bases between the two ends. The CDR3 nucleotides read TGTGCCAGCAGCTTTCTCAGGGAAGAGACCCAGTACTTC. Amino acids: CASSFLREETQYF. The full variable domain, rest sourced from reference TRBV11-3 and TRBJ2-5, is EAGVVQSPRYKIIEKKQPVAFWCNPISGHNTLYWYLQNLGQGPELLIRYENEEAVDDSQLPKDRFSAERLKGVDSTLKIQPAELGDSAVYLCASSFLREETQYFGPGTRLLVL.